The clone carrying this T cell receptor beta chain was counted at least ten times. Its specificity is not known. This record comes from a study of identical twins. Study-wide results and caveats: Modelling underestimated the level of out-of-frame TCR alpha sharing observed in monozygotic twins.

The CDR3 contains 14 residues. Trimming took off 3 bases at V and 7 bases at J, with 10 bases between the two ends. TCRdb re-analysed the 5' RACE reads in MiXCR, keeping a single row per CDR3 protein. Here the sample spans about 520,000 distinct CDR3 sequences, less than 25% being singletons. These data were likewise used in another study, on T cells expressing NK-cell markers.

What was sequenced was CD4+ T cells sorted from blood. The chain joins TRBV12-3 or TRBV12-4 to TRBJ1-6, with unresolved D. This sequence originates from a woman in her late teens or twenties in good health. Here the CDR3 reads CASSLYGRNSPLHF. In DNA form, the CDR3 reads TGTGCCAGCAGTTTGTACGGGAGGAATTCACCCCTCCACTTT.